This is a list of T cell receptor beta chains from one sample in a study of brain T cells in children with intractable seizures. The data were produced by immunoSEQ multiplex PCR, yet TCRdb's version contains in-frame clones alone and is incomplete. This table has 70,000 to 85,000 clones, about 93% appearing once. Sequenced here: peripheral blood, sampled at surgery. The source is a girl aged 2 to 10 with Rasmussen encephalitis and intractable seizures. Each CDR3 is given with its conserved first and last residue. Part of the rows lack a size; the others show once, few, many or a class for expanded clones.

v_call	clone_size	cdr3_aa
TRBV5-6	-	CASSLAGTGDYNEQFF
TRBV28	-	CASSLKGGLNQPQHF
TRBV18	-	CASSPITGELFF
TRBV5-4	-	CASTSMVEQFF
TRBV27	-	CASSFLTSSSKTQYF
TRBV19	-	CASSMGPSSSYEQYF
TRBV27	-	CASSLRQGGEQYF
TRBV7-2	once	CASSLIPGQGNSAFF
TRBV5-1	-	CASSFVGGQETQYF
TRBV3-1/TRBV3-2	-	CATSYRPQSPLHF
TRBV27	-	CASSRRVFDTEAFF
TRBV5-4	-	CASSPTREGKEQYF
TRBV19	-	CASSITGRTVYEQYF
TRBV13	-	CASSRSGSGPSTDTQYF
TRBV18	-	CASSPPGMAYEQYF
TRBV27	once	CAGQSNYGYTF
TRBV4-1	-	CASSRAGGDTEAFF
TRBV19	-	CASEKQGGLEGGTEAFF
TRBV5-1	-	CASSPDGQKNIQYF
TRBV30	-	CAWSRQGFPYEQYF
TRBV25-1	-	CASSDGGGQPQHF
TRBV14	-	CASSQLTGGEKLFF
TRBV2	-	CASTRHGGETQYF
TRBV12-3/TRBV12-4	-	CASSSRSNQPQHF
TRBV28	-	CASSLIGYEQYF
TRBV19	-	CASSRFTGGTGELFF
TRBV7-2	-	CASSLGLWVLAGHYEQYF
TRBV6-5	-	CASKTSGDTTFPQFF
TRBV23-1	-	CASSQSWTSGANVLTF
TRBV6-5	-	CASSYGGLGSEQFF
TRBV7-9	-	CASSFTGTGNTEAFF